This TCR beta chain comes out of a study of monozygotic twins with inflammatory bowel disease. UMIs that had a 6-nucleotide sample barcode were put in using template switching. TCRdb derives one entry per CDR3 protein from the 5' RACE reads, leaving out DNA. The listing contains approximately 400,000 distinct CDR3 sequences. Details on this clonotype: As yet, its antigen is unknown.

The study, taken as a whole, reports: IBD patients shared fewer clonotypes with other individuals than healthy twins, especially patients with disease activity signs. Healthy co-twins showed greater TCRbeta diversity (inverse Simpson) than IBD patients.

Sequencing was done on a sample of blood. This clonotype was obtained from a human donor with ulcerative colitis or Crohn's disease, or a healthy co-twin of an affected twin (not recorded which).

The CDR3 reads CASSPSRTSGRSGEQFF. This chain uses TRBV18 with TRBJ2-1; TCRdb proposes TRBD2, but this gene call is untestable without DNA. The germline V gene encodes CDR1 KGHSH and CDR2 LQKENI. This CDR3 has 17 residues.